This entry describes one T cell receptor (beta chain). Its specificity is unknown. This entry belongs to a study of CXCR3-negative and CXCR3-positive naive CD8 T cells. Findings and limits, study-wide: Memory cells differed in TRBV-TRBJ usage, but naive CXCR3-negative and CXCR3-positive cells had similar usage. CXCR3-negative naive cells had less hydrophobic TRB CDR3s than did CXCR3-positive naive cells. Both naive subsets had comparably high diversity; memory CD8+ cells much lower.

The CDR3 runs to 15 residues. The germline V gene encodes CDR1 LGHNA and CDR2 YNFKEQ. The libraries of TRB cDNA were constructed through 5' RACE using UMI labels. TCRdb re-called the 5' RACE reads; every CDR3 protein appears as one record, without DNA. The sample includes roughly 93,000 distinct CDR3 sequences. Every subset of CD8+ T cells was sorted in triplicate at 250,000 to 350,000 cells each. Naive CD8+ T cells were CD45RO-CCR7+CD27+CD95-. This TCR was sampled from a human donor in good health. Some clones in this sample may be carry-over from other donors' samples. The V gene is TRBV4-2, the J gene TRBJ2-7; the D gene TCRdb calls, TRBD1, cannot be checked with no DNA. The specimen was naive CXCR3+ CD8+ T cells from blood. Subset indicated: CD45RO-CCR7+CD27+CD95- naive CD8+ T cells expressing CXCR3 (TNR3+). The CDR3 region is CASSHLSTEGSEQYF.